The subject of this entry is one T cell receptor (beta chain). The sample belongs to a study of blood T cell repertoires in COVID-19. This CDR3 has 15 residues. The V gene's germline CDR1 is SEHNR and CDR2 FQNEAQ (reference sequence). Trimming stripped 4 bases from V and 0 bases from J, with 10 bases between. The repertoire was sequenced with immunoSEQ multiplex PCR; TCRdb's copy has only in-frame clones and lacks some. In the table there are some 97,000 clones, about 77% of which are singletons. The source is a woman in her 70s with acute or convalescent COVID-19. The chain recombines TRBV7-9 with TRBJ2-1; weak D call: TRBD1 (5 bases). Sample: peripheral blood. CDR3 sequence reads: CASSSRDSSYNEQFF. In DNA, the CDR3 is TGTGCCAGCAGCTCAAGAGACAGCTCCTACAATGAGCAGTTCTTC.